This TCR beta chain came from a study of T-cell memory formation after mild COVID-19. On the study more broadly: Among the donors, TCR clusters were largely specific to each donor.

The CDR3 is 15 amino acids. Looked up from germline, CDR1 is SGHTA and CDR2 is FQGNSA. V shed 1 base and J shed 0 bases, with 8 bases lying between them. Study conclusions and caveats: Clones shrinking between day 15 and 85 showed a balanced CD4/CD8 split, and those that grew later tilted toward CD4+. Shrinking CD4+ clones resided mostly in CM and EM, and CD8+ ones in EMRA. Pre-infection memory already had some responding clones, implying cross-reactive memory joined.

MiXCR, run by TCRdb on the 5' RACE reads, gives a single entry per CDR3 protein. In the table there are 350,000 to 450,000 distinct CDR3 sequences, around 18% of which are singletons. Details on this clonotype: Its antigen is not known.

The TCR was taken from an adult woman who had mild COVID-19 (a few samples of this study predate the infection). Cell type and time point are not known. The chain links TRBV7-2 to TRBJ2-3; perhaps TRBD2 as D (6 bases). Sequencing was carried out using PBMCs or a T cell subset sorted from them (not recorded which). The CDR3 sequence: CASSLDSGSTDTQYF. The CDR3 DNA sequence: TGTGCCAGCAGCTTAGACAGCGGGAGCACAGATACGCAGTATTTT.